The 2 T cell receptor beta chains below were found in one sample sequenced in a study of regulatory T cells in long-lasting Graves disease (dated by TCRdb to about 2021). Library preparation used multiplex PCR. The reads were generated on an Illumina HiSeq 4000. CDR3 regions were amplified by Arm-PCR with iRepertoire HTBI primers to construct TCR beta libraries. TCRdb's own reprocessing of the public reads used fastp at Q25 and MiXCR and kept productive beta chains. CDR3 protein duplicates are merged, each entry listing the most common genes and DNA. For this sample the table gives some 250,000 distinct CDR3 sequences, of which about 20% were detected only once. The top ten hold 12% to 15% of the sample. What the time point label conveys for this sample: newly diagnosed GD, antithyroid drugs for less than 3 months. For both TCR sequencing and RNA sequencing, RNA was extracted from PBMCs in TRIzol.

The sample was also reused in another study, on T cells in Graves' hyperthyroidism and ophthalmopathy.

Specimen: peripheral blood mononuclear cells (PBMCs), collected at new diagnosis, from a patient treated with antithyroid drugs. The source of these receptors is a woman younger than 45 with Graves disease. Donor details come from another sample of the same person, matched by shared clones.

This clonotype was observed many times. The chain couples TRBV15 to TRBJ1-3, with TRBD1 as a possible D gene (6 bases). Germline-derived CDR1 and CDR2 are LNHNV and YYDKDF (reference sequence). The CDR3 length is 14 residues. Trimming shortened V by 2 bases and J by 3 bases, and 8 bases separated the two germline ends. CDR3 nucleotide sequence: TGTGCCACCAGCAGACAGGGGAATGGAAACACCATATATTTT. It codes for CATSRQGNGNTIYF.

At least ten counts were recorded for this clonotype. This chain connects TRBV20-1 to TRBJ1-1, with D maybe TRBD1 (5 bases). The CDR3 is made up of 12 amino acids. The V gene lost 0 bases and the J gene lost 5 bases, with 7 bases spanning the gap. The germline V gene has CDR1 DFQATT and CDR2 SNEGSKA (reference sequence). The CDR3 spells CSAREGGTEAFF. CDR3 coding DNA: TGCAGTGCTAGAGAGGGGGGGACTGAAGCTTTCTTT.